Here is one T cell receptor beta chain with its context. This receptor's antigen is unknown. Per-base quality was not reported, and no clone a single base away is much larger than it. V is shortened by 1 base, J by 7 bases, and the region joining them spans 11 bases. CDR1 and CDR2 are read off the germline V gene (reference sequence) as GTSNPN and SVGIG. The CDR3 starts with the cysteine, ends with the phenylalanine, and has 13 residues. Only the CDR3 part of the read is kept: 39 bases, read in frame from the first base. TCRbeta CDR3 regions were sequenced with the immunoSEQ Assay. After extraction, genomic DNA underwent amplification by bias-controlled multiplex PCR, followed by high-throughput sequencing. The paper's processing steps were these. To quantify the absolute abundance of every unique TCRbeta CDR3 region, sequences were collapsed and filtered. T cell fraction was estimated by normalization of TCRbeta template counts to usable DNA, with usable DNA being measured through amplification of reference genes present in all nucleated cells. Repertoire TCRs were annotated as SARS-CoV-2-specific by exact matching of V gene, CDR3 amino acid sequence and J gene to a known reactive TCR set. The reference SARS-CoV-2 TCR set was derived from MIRA and filtered for enrichment in COVID-19-positive ImmuneCODE repertoires, a step that removed public or cross-reactive TCRs. Drawing on the MIRA antigens, annotated TCRs were analysed further at the level of specific ORF or position within ORF. Depth was the summed frequency of annotated unique rearrangements, while breadth was defined as annotated unique rearrangements over total unique productive rearrangements. TCR breadth was compared between groups using two-sided Wilcoxon rank-sum tests. Not all clones reach the TCRdb copy of this immuneACCESS table, which keeps in-frame sequences only. Checked studies attribute under half of the gap to unresolved V genes and leave the rest unexplained. The V and J calls and clone size are taken from that table; D and trimming were inferred from the DNA. Within this sample are fewer than 500,000 clones, with 89% of them counted one time only. The top ten clonotypes cover about 2.7% of the sample.

This record belongs to a study of Ad26.COV2.S vaccination and SARS-CoV-2 variants (dated by TCRdb to the early 2020s). With regard to the full study: Donors in the vaccine arm were drawn from COV1001, a multicentre, randomized, double-blind, placebo-controlled phase I-IIa trial testing Ad26.COV2.S in healthy adults. Ad26.COV2.S was given intramuscularly at 5x10^10 or 1x10^11 viral particles, as a single shot or as two shots 56 days apart. TCRbeta repertoire sequencing was used to assess the specificity and breadth of SARS-CoV-2-reactive T cell receptors after Ad26.COV2.S vaccination. A total of some 30 samples were included in the TCR-sequenced set, comprising some 20 Ad26.COV2.S vaccine recipients, 5 placebo recipients and 8 SARS-CoV-2 convalescent individuals. Participants in the trial were split at random into five groups of five each, receiving low-dose or high-dose Ad26.COV2.S once or twice, or else placebo on both occasions. Blinding of investigators to trial group allocation was maintained during experiments and outcome assessment. General study outcomes and caveats: Higher spike-specific TCR breadth was observed in Ad26.COV2.S recipients than in placebo recipients (P = 0.0014). The authors noted that the TCR breadth and depth analyses may have underestimated total T cell responses. After vaccination, substantial breadth of spike-specific CD8+ and CD4+ T cell responses was reported. Vaccine and placebo recipients had comparable non-spike TCR breadth, which fits with the vaccine containing only spike. The study lacked the statistical power to compare responses across vaccine doses or regimens.

The treatment or condition label here, explained by the study, means: some 19 received Ad26.COV2.S at low or high dose, single or two shots; about 5 received placebo; per-sample allocation not given. Repertoires of vaccine and placebo recipients were sequenced from samples taken on day 63 after the first injection. In Cohort 1b, 25 to 30 adults aged 18-55 years were enrolled at a single site in Boston, USA, between 29 July and 7 August 2020. As a vaccine, Ad26.COV2.S was a replication-incompetent adenovirus type 26 vector that expressed a prefusion-stabilized SARS-CoV-2 spike protein derived from the original Wuhan strain.

The origin of this receptor is a person between 18 and 60 years old who received the Ad26.COV2.S COVID-19 vaccine or a placebo. This specimen consisted of peripheral blood, obtained in a trial of Ad26.COV2.S vaccine versus placebo. The V and J segments used are TRBV30 and TRBJ2-1, with the D gene call left open. The DNA sequence follows: TGTGCCTGGAGTGCCAGCTTAGGGAATGAGCAGTTCTTC. Its coded protein is CAWSASLGNEQFF.